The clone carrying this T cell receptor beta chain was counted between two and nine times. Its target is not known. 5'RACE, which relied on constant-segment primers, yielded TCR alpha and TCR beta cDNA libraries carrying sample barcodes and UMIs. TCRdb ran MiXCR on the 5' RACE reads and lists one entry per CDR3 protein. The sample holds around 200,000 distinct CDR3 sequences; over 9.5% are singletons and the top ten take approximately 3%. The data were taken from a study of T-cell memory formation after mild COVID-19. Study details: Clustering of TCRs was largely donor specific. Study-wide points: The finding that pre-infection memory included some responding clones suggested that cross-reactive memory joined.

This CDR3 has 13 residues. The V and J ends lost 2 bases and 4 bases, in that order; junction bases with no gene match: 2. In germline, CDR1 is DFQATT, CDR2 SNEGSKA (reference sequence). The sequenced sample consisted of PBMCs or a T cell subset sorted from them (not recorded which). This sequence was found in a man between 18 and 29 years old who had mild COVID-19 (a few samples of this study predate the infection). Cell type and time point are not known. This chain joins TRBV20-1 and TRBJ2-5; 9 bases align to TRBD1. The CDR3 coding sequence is TGCAGTGCTAGACACAGGGGGCCAGAGACCCAGTACTTC. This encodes CSARHRGPETQYF.